This passage covers 18 T cell receptor beta chains from one sample sequenced in a study of shared clonotypes between healthy human individuals. Sequencing used immunoSEQ multiplex PCR; TCRdb keeps in-frame clones, though not all of them. This sample has 2 million to 2.5 million clones, with approximately 93% found just once. The sequencing sample was made of naive CD4+ T cells from PBMCs. The subset denotes: CD45RA+ positively selected. The origin of the receptors is a man younger than 35 in good health. Some clones in this sample may be carry-over from other donors' samples.

The V gene is TRBV28, the J gene TRBJ1-2; D uncertain. V was pared by 5 bases and J by 4 bases, with 14 bases between. The CDR3 loop spans 14 amino acids. Looked up from germline, CDR1 is MDHEN and CDR2 is SYDVKM. CDR3 sequence: CASSPNSLGYGYTF. CDR3 sequence (DNA): TGTGCCAGCAGTCCCAATTCCTTGGGCTATGGCTACACCTTC.

In the case of this clone: This sample also contains other DNA sequences that code for the same CDR3. The rearrangement uses TRBV5-1 and TRBJ2-3; 7 bases line up with TRBD2. The CDR3 is 15 amino acids. Unmatched junction bases numbered 3, after V lost 0 bases and J lost 2 bases. CDR1 and CDR2 (germline): SGHRS, YFSETQ. For the CDR3, the DNA is TGCGCCAGCAGCTTGGGCGGGAGAGCCACAGATACGCAGTATTTT. Its protein product is CASSLGGRATDTQYF.

The chain links TRBV4-1 to TRBJ1-5; D unresolved. The CDR3 runs 13 residues. The V end was cut by 1 base, the J end by 6 bases, with 7 bases between. Per the germline V gene, CDR1 is MGHRA and CDR2 is YSYEKL. In DNA form, the CDR3 reads TGCGCCAGCAGCCAAGGCTGGGGTCAGCCCCAGCATTTT. It translates to CASSQGWGQPQHF.

The V gene is TRBV14, the J gene TRBJ2-1; D remains unclear. This CDR3 is 15 amino acids long. CDR1 is SGHDN and CDR2 is FVKESK in the germline V gene. Between the trimmed V and J ends, which lost 5 bases and 6 bases, there was a span of 17 bases. CDR3 amino acids: CASSFFGLVSNEQFF. CDR3 DNA: TGTGCCAGCAGCTTTTTTGGCCTAGTCAGCAATGAGCAGTTCTTC.

The chain is built from TRBV27 and TRBJ1-1, with 7 nucleotides matching TRBD1. Per the germline V gene, CDR1 is MNHEY and CDR2 is SMNVEV (reference sequence). V gave up 6 bases and J gave up 1 base; unmatched junction bases: 8. The CDR3 runs 15 residues. The CDR3 sequence is CASSFLDRRNTEAFF. The CDR3 nucleotides read TGTGCCAGCAGCTTCTTGGACAGGAGGAACACTGAAGCTTTCTTT.

The chain employs TRBV5-4 and TRBJ2-3; D gene ambiguous. This CDR3 has 13 amino acids. The V end was cut by 1 base, the J end by 4 bases, with 7 bases between. The germline CDR1 and CDR2 sequences are SGHNT and YYREEE (reference sequence). The CDR3 protein is CASSLYTADTQYF. CDR3 bases: TGTGCCAGCAGCTTGTATACGGCAGATACGCAGTATTTT.

The chain employs TRBV19 and TRBJ1-5; 9 bases map to TRBD1. This CDR3 is 17 amino acids long. Germline V gives CDR1 LNHDA, CDR2 SQIVND (reference sequence). With 3 bases clipped from V and 4 bases from J, the junction kept 10 bases outside the gene matches. The chain's CDR3 is CASSIYGTGYGNQPQHF. CDR3 nucleotide sequence: TGTGCCAGTAGTATCTATGGGACAGGGTATGGGAATCAGCCCCAGCATTTT. The full variable domain, in which reference TRBV19 and TRBJ1-5 provide the parts outside the CDR3, is DGGITQSPKYLFRKEGQNVTLSCEQNLNHDAMYWYRQDPGQGLRLIYYSQIVNDFQKGDIAEGYSVSREKKESFPLTVTSAQKNPTAFYLCASSIYGTGYGNQPQHFGDGTRLSIL.

This chain connects TRBV28 to TRBJ2-5, with D unresolved. Per the germline V gene, CDR1 is MDHEN and CDR2 is SYDVKM. This CDR3 region has 13 residues. V lost 3 bases and J 5 bases, leaving 10 bases between the germline ends. As DNA, the CDR3 is TGTGCCAGCAGTTTTCTTGGAGCGGAGACCCAGTACTTC. Amino acid sequence: CASSFLGAETQYF.

In this sample, this clone turned up once. One end of the junction varies from germline; a read error may be responsible. The CDR3 sequence is CASTLGQREQFF. For the CDR3, the DNA is TGCGCCAGCACCTTGGGACAGCGAGAGCAGTTCTTC. The chain uses TRBV5-1 and TRBJ2-1, with 7 nucleotides matching TRBD1. CDR1 and CDR2 from the germline V gene are SGHRS and YFSETQ. This CDR3 is built from 12 residues.

This clone has a single count. V and J are TRBV29-1 and TRBJ1-5, with a possible D match to TRBD1 (5 bases). V was shortened by 2 bases and J by 5 bases, with 13 bases between the two germline ends. The germline gives CDR1 SQVTM, CDR2 ANQGSEA. This CDR3 has 14 amino acids. The CDR3 DNA is TGCAGCGTTGAAAGCGGGGGAGGTGATCAGCCCCAGCATTTT. Amino acids: CSVESGGGDQPQHF.

The V call is TRBV5-5, the J call TRBJ1-2; D unclear. Trimming took off 3 bases at V and 4 bases at J, with 10 bases between the two ends. This CDR3 spans 13 amino acids. The germline gives CDR1 SGHKS, CDR2 YYEKEE (reference sequence). CDR3 coding DNA: TGTGCCAGCAGCTATCAAGCGGGCTATGGCTACACCTTC. This encodes CASSYQAGYGYTF.

This clone was seen just once. This sequence joins TRBV18 and TRBJ2-7; 7 bases fit TRBD1. V gave up 2 bases and J gave up 3 bases; unmatched junction bases: 7. The V gene's germline CDR1 is KGHSH and CDR2 LQKENI. This CDR3 comprises 15 residues. In DNA form, the CDR3 reads TGTGCCAGCTCACCAGGAACAGGGGTTGGCTACGAGCAGTACTTC. This sequence encodes CASSPGTGVGYEQYF.

On this clone: The same CDR3 can be traced to other DNA sequences in this sample. The chain couples TRBV5-1 to TRBJ1-5; D may be TRBD1 (6 bases). Trimming took 0 bases from V and 3 from J, leaving 10 bases between them. The V gene's germline CDR1 is SGHRS and CDR2 YFSETQ. There are 15 residues in the CDR3. The CDR3 is CASSLAGQLNQPQHF. As DNA, the CDR3 is TGCGCCAGCAGCTTGGCCGGACAGCTCAATCAGCCCCAGCATTTT.

The chain couples TRBV7-9 to TRBJ1-4; TRBD1 is a possible D gene (5 bases). The CDR3 contains 16 residues. V was pared by 4 bases and J by 7 bases, with 19 bases between. Germline V lookup: CDR1 SEHNR, CDR2 FQNEAQ (reference sequence). The CDR3 coding sequence is TGTGCCAGCAGCTCAGAGGTCGGCAGGGCGGTTGAAAAACTGTTTTTT. It specifies CASSSEVGRAVEKLFF. The entire variable domain, with the rest obtained from reference TRBV7-9 and TRBJ1-4, is as follows: DTGVSQNPRHKITKRGQNVTFRCDPISEHNRLYWYRQTLGQGPEFLTYFQNEAQLEKSRLLSDRFSAERPKGSFSTLEIQRTEQGDSAMYLCASSSEVGRAVEKLFFGSGTQLSVL.

Regarding this clone: The sample holds other DNA sequences that translate to the same CDR3. The chain carries TRBV28 and TRBJ2-5, with a weak D call TRBD1 (8 bases). Trimming took off 6 bases at V and 5 bases at J, with 10 bases between the two ends. Germline CDR1 MDHEN, CDR2 SYDVKM. This CDR3 has 12 residues. CDR3 region: CASRQGGETQYF. DNA of the CDR3: TGTGCCAGCAGACAGGGGGGGGAGACCCAGTACTTC.

A note on this clone: The same CDR3 is also encoded by other DNA sequences in this sample. The chain joins TRBV5-1 to TRBJ2-1; 9 bases fit TRBD2. With 5 bases clipped from V and 1 base from J, the junction kept 4 bases outside the gene matches. The CDR3 has 15 amino acids. Germline V CDR1 and CDR2: SGHRS, YFSETQ. In nucleotides, the CDR3 is TGCGCCAGCAGGGCTACTAGCGGGTCCTACAATGAGCAGTTCTTC. Its translation: CASRATSGSYNEQFF.

This clone came up once. The chain links TRBV28 to TRBJ2-7; 13 bases fit TRBD2. This CDR3 has 15 amino acids. From germline, CDR1 is MDHEN and CDR2 SYDVKM. The trim removed 5 bases at V and 5 bases at J, leaving 6 bases unmatched. The CDR3 region is CASSAGTSGIDEQYF. CDR3 DNA sequence: TGTGCCAGCAGTGCCGGGACTAGCGGGATCGACGAGCAGTACTTC.

The V gene is TRBV28, the J gene TRBJ1-5, with D unclear. Deletions cut 7 bases from V and 7 bases from J, with 11 bases between. The CDR3 covers 12 residues. Germline V gene data show CDR1 as MDHEN and CDR2 as SYDVKM. The CDR3: CASKNSWQPQHF. The CDR3 DNA follows: TGTGCCAGCAAGAACAGTTGGCAGCCCCAGCATTTT.